The rows below give T cell receptor beta chains drawn from one sample of a study of CD8 T cells in ankylosing spondylitis. MiXCR was run by TCRdb on the 5' RACE reads, yielding one entry per CDR3 protein. Of hundreds of thousands of distinct CDR3 sequences in the sample, 18% were seen once. The sample comprised blood, either unsorted or a sorted T cell fraction (not recorded which). The receptors were gathered from a male donor with ankylosing spondylitis. Both conserved end residues are part of each CDR3. Fields, in order: D gene, V gene, J gene, CDR3 length, clone size, CDR3 protein, CDR3 DNA. D genes are given only for firm matches. Clone size appears in some rows only: once, few, many, or a class for an expanded clone.

d_call: -
v_call: TRBV20-1
j_call: TRBJ2-7
cdr3_length: 14
clone_size: -
cdr3_aa: CSANPGPGPYEQYF
cdr3_nt: TGCAGTGCTAACCCCGGGCCCGGCCCCTACGAGCAGTACTTC

d_call: TRBD1
v_call: TRBV7-9
j_call: TRBJ2-7
cdr3_length: 16
clone_size: few
cdr3_aa: CASSFGNRDSILEQYF
cdr3_nt: TGTGCCAGCAGCTTCGGGAACCGGGACAGTATCTTAGAGCAGTACTTC

d_call: TRBD1
v_call: TRBV29-1
j_call: TRBJ1-2
cdr3_length: 13
clone_size: -
cdr3_aa: CSVVQQGDYGYTF
cdr3_nt: TGCAGCGTTGTGCAACAGGGGGACTATGGCTACACCTTC

d_call: -
v_call: TRBV27
j_call: TRBJ2-7
cdr3_length: 15
clone_size: -
cdr3_aa: CASSGVGHSSYEQYF
cdr3_nt: TGTGCCAGCAGTGGGGTAGGGCATAGCTCCTACGAGCAGTACTTC

d_call: TRBD2
v_call: TRBV12-3/TRBV12-4
j_call: TRBJ2-2
cdr3_length: 15
clone_size: many
cdr3_aa: CASRTSGGNTGELFF
cdr3_nt: TGTGCCAGCAGAACTAGCGGGGGGAACACCGGGGAGCTGTTTTTT

d_call: -
v_call: TRBV10-1
j_call: TRBJ2-7
cdr3_length: 13
clone_size: many
cdr3_aa: CASSESGSYEQYF
cdr3_nt: TGCGCCAGCAGTGAGTCGGGCTCCTACGAGCAGTACTTC

d_call: TRBD1
v_call: TRBV12-3/TRBV12-4
j_call: TRBJ1-5
cdr3_length: 14
clone_size: -
cdr3_aa: CASSRGQDNQPQHF
cdr3_nt: TGTGCCAGCAGCCGGGGACAGGATAATCAGCCCCAGCATTTT

d_call: -
v_call: TRBV27
j_call: TRBJ1-2
cdr3_length: 15
clone_size: -
cdr3_aa: CASGLAGAPLNGYTF
cdr3_nt: TGTGCCAGCGGGCTTGCAGGGGCCCCACTGAATGGCTACACCTTC

d_call: -
v_call: TRBV13
j_call: TRBJ2-7
cdr3_length: 14
clone_size: few
cdr3_aa: CASSLEARRSEQYF
cdr3_nt: TGTGCCAGCAGCTTAGAGGCCAGGCGCTCCGAGCAGTACTTC

d_call: -
v_call: TRBV4-1
j_call: TRBJ1-1
cdr3_length: 16
clone_size: -
cdr3_aa: CASSQGPTVGNTEAFF
cdr3_nt: TGCGCCAGCAGCCAGGGGCCGACAGTGGGAAACACTGAAGCTTTCTTT

d_call: TRBD1
v_call: TRBV20-1
j_call: TRBJ2-1
cdr3_length: 16
clone_size: -
cdr3_aa: CSARPGQGPSYNEQFF
cdr3_nt: TGCAGTGCTAGACCGGGACAGGGTCCCTCCTACAATGAGCAGTTCTTC

d_call: -
v_call: TRBV28
j_call: TRBJ1-3
cdr3_length: 14
clone_size: -
cdr3_aa: CASTWVGSGNTIYF
cdr3_nt: TGTGCCAGTACTTGGGTGGGCTCTGGAAACACCATATATTTT

d_call: -
v_call: TRBV10-3
j_call: TRBJ2-7
cdr3_length: 17
clone_size: many
cdr3_aa: CAISGDAGAFVAYEQYF
cdr3_nt: TGTGCCATCAGTGGGGATGCGGGGGCCTTCGTAGCCTACGAGCAGTACTTC

d_call: -
v_call: TRBV6-2/TRBV6-3
j_call: TRBJ1-3
cdr3_length: 18
clone_size: -
cdr3_aa: CASSLFHPSGTSGNTIYF
cdr3_nt: TGTGCCAGCAGCCTTTTCCACCCGTCCGGAACCTCTGGAAACACCATATATTTT

d_call: -
v_call: TRBV6-5
j_call: TRBJ1-1
cdr3_length: 13
clone_size: -
cdr3_aa: CASSYKMNTEAFF
cdr3_nt: TGTGCCAGCAGTTACAAGATGAACACTGAAGCTTTCTTT

d_call: -
v_call: TRBV18
j_call: TRBJ1-1
cdr3_length: 17
clone_size: -
cdr3_aa: CASSPCCGVGMNTEAFF
cdr3_nt: TGTGCCAGCTCACCATGTTGTGGGGTTGGGATGAACACTGAAGCTTTCTTT

d_call: -
v_call: TRBV3-1
j_call: TRBJ2-5
cdr3_length: 15
clone_size: few
cdr3_aa: CASSQDLQGTETQYF
cdr3_nt: TGTGCCAGCAGCCAAGACCTGCAGGGGACAGAGACCCAGTACTTC

d_call: TRBD2
v_call: TRBV27
j_call: TRBJ2-1
cdr3_length: 15
clone_size: -
cdr3_aa: CASSLSAGGGNEQFF
cdr3_nt: TGTGCCAGCAGTTTATCAGCGGGAGGGGGCAATGAGCAGTTCTTC

d_call: TRBD2
v_call: TRBV11-1
j_call: TRBJ2-2
cdr3_length: 20
clone_size: -
cdr3_aa: CASSLALGLAGDLHTGELFF
cdr3_nt: TGTGCCAGCAGCTTAGCGTTGGGACTAGCGGGAGATCTGCACACCGGGGAGCTGTTTTTT

d_call: TRBD2
v_call: TRBV10-3
j_call: TRBJ2-7
cdr3_length: 15
clone_size: -
cdr3_aa: CAISDLREVGYEQYF
cdr3_nt: TGTGCCATCAGTGATCTGCGGGAGGTCGGCTACGAGCAGTACTTC

d_call: -
v_call: TRBV13
j_call: TRBJ2-5
cdr3_length: 14
clone_size: -
cdr3_aa: CASSLGEAAETQYF
cdr3_nt: TGTGCCAGCAGCTTAGGAGAGGCAGCCGAGACCCAGTACTTC

d_call: -
v_call: TRBV4-1
j_call: TRBJ2-7
cdr3_length: 13
clone_size: -
cdr3_aa: CASSQDAGWEQYF
cdr3_nt: TGCGCCAGCAGCCAAGATGCTGGATGGGAGCAGTACTTC

d_call: -
v_call: TRBV4-3
j_call: TRBJ2-7
cdr3_length: 16
clone_size: -
cdr3_aa: CASSQEPRGGFGEQYF
cdr3_nt: TGCGCCAGCAGCCAAGAACCCCGAGGGGGGTTCGGTGAGCAGTACTTC

d_call: TRBD1
v_call: TRBV27
j_call: TRBJ2-1
cdr3_length: 12
clone_size: few
cdr3_aa: CASSLSGRQGVF
cdr3_nt: TGTGCCAGCAGTTTATCGGGGAGACAGGGAGTCTTC

d_call: -
v_call: TRBV4-1
j_call: TRBJ1-6
cdr3_length: 15
clone_size: few
cdr3_aa: CVSSQDAGSNSPLHF
cdr3_nt: TGCGTCAGCAGCCAAGATGCAGGAAGTAATTCACCCCTCCACTTT

d_call: -
v_call: TRBV7-9
j_call: TRBJ2-1
cdr3_length: 14
clone_size: few
cdr3_aa: CASSGTGYNNEQFF
cdr3_nt: TGTGCCAGCAGCGGGACGGGTTATAACAATGAGCAGTTCTTC

d_call: -
v_call: TRBV27
j_call: TRBJ2-7
cdr3_length: 12
clone_size: few
cdr3_aa: CASGAAFYEQYF
cdr3_nt: TGTGCCAGCGGCGCAGCGTTTTACGAGCAGTACTTC

d_call: -
v_call: TRBV27
j_call: TRBJ1-5
cdr3_length: 15
clone_size: -
cdr3_aa: CASSTTGYSNQPQHF
cdr3_nt: TGTGCCAGCAGTACCACAGGGTATAGCAATCAGCCCCAGCATTTT

d_call: -
v_call: TRBV4-3
j_call: TRBJ2-2
cdr3_length: 16
clone_size: few
cdr3_aa: CASSQVGSGSRGELFF
cdr3_nt: TGCGCCAGCAGCCAAGTAGGGTCCGGGTCACGGGGGGAGCTGTTTTTT

d_call: -
v_call: TRBV5-1
j_call: TRBJ2-7
cdr3_length: 15
clone_size: -
cdr3_aa: CASSLEAGHSYEQYF
cdr3_nt: TGCGCCAGCAGCTTGGAAGCAGGGCACTCCTACGAGCAGTACTTC

d_call: -
v_call: TRBV29-1
j_call: TRBJ2-1
cdr3_length: 13
clone_size: -
cdr3_aa: CSADPGVSNEQFF
cdr3_nt: TGCAGCGCCGATCCGGGGGTGAGCAATGAGCAGTTCTTC

d_call: TRBD2
v_call: TRBV5-4
j_call: TRBJ2-1
cdr3_length: 17
clone_size: once
cdr3_aa: CASSLEGGRSSYNEQFF
cdr3_nt: TGTGCCAGCAGCTTGGAGGGCGGGAGAAGCTCCTACAATGAGCAGTTCTTC

d_call: -
v_call: TRBV27
j_call: TRBJ2-1
cdr3_length: 15
clone_size: -
cdr3_aa: CASSSTTALYNEQFF
cdr3_nt: TGTGCCAGCAGCAGTACGACCGCGCTTTACAATGAGCAGTTCTTC

d_call: -
v_call: TRBV9
j_call: TRBJ1-2
cdr3_length: 17
clone_size: few
cdr3_aa: CASSSNWLTPTNYGYTF
cdr3_nt: TGTGCCAGCAGCTCCAACTGGTTAACACCCACTAACTATGGCTACACCTTC

d_call: TRBD2
v_call: TRBV28
j_call: TRBJ2-7
cdr3_length: 16
clone_size: few
cdr3_aa: CASSLLTGGISYEQYF
cdr3_nt: TGTGCCAGCAGTTTACTCACGGGGGGGATCTCCTACGAGCAGTACTTC

d_call: TRBD1
v_call: TRBV6-2/TRBV6-3
j_call: TRBJ1-2
cdr3_length: 13
clone_size: few
cdr3_aa: CASSKGTEYGYTF
cdr3_nt: TGTGCCAGCAGTAAAGGGACAGAGTATGGCTACACCTTC

d_call: -
v_call: TRBV27
j_call: TRBJ2-7
cdr3_length: 15
clone_size: few
cdr3_aa: CASSLVRKGSYEQYF
cdr3_nt: TGTGCCAGCAGTTTAGTCCGGAAGGGCTCCTACGAGCAGTACTTC

d_call: -
v_call: TRBV28
j_call: TRBJ2-1
cdr3_length: 16
clone_size: -
cdr3_aa: CASSLVGPWSSAEQFF
cdr3_nt: TGTGCCAGCTCATTGGTCGGGCCCTGGTCGTCCGCTGAGCAGTTCTTC

d_call: -
v_call: TRBV6-5
j_call: TRBJ2-2
cdr3_length: 15
clone_size: few
cdr3_aa: CASSYRGEGAGELFF
cdr3_nt: TGTGCCAGCAGTTACCGTGGGGAGGGGGCCGGGGAGCTGTTTTTT

d_call: -
v_call: TRBV5-1
j_call: TRBJ1-1
cdr3_length: 16
clone_size: many
cdr3_aa: CASSFPTTGMNTEAFF
cdr3_nt: TGCGCCAGCAGCTTCCCGACGACAGGCATGAACACTGAAGCTTTCTTT

d_call: -
v_call: TRBV12-3/TRBV12-4
j_call: TRBJ2-3
cdr3_length: 17
clone_size: -
cdr3_aa: CASSPQALESRTDTQYF
cdr3_nt: TGTGCCAGCAGCCCCCAGGCCTTGGAAAGCCGCACAGATACGCAGTATTTT

d_call: TRBD1
v_call: TRBV27
j_call: TRBJ2-1
cdr3_length: 13
clone_size: few
cdr3_aa: CASRWTGGNEQFF
cdr3_nt: TGTGCCAGCAGGTGGACAGGGGGGAATGAGCAGTTCTTC

d_call: -
v_call: TRBV2
j_call: TRBJ1-4
cdr3_length: 12
clone_size: few
cdr3_aa: CASSEARQGRVF
cdr3_nt: TGTGCCAGCAGTGAAGCGCGCCAGGGAAGAGTCTTT

d_call: TRBD2
v_call: TRBV12-3/TRBV12-4
j_call: TRBJ2-1
cdr3_length: 16
clone_size: many
cdr3_aa: CASSLGSGGFYNEQFF
cdr3_nt: TGTGCCAGCAGTTTGGGTAGCGGGGGTTTCTACAATGAGCAGTTCTTC

d_call: -
v_call: TRBV12-5
j_call: TRBJ2-3
cdr3_length: 15
clone_size: -
cdr3_aa: CASGLRQAGPDTQYF
cdr3_nt: TGTGCTAGTGGTTTGAGACAAGCGGGCCCAGATACGCAGTATTTT

d_call: TRBD1
v_call: TRBV7-9
j_call: TRBJ1-2
cdr3_length: 14
clone_size: -
cdr3_aa: CASSLPGTVGGYTF
cdr3_nt: TGTGCCAGCAGCCTCCCGGGGACAGTCGGCGGCTACACCTTC

d_call: -
v_call: TRBV29-1
j_call: TRBJ1-1
cdr3_length: 11
clone_size: many
cdr3_aa: CSVDREAEAFF
cdr3_nt: TGCAGCGTTGACAGGGAAGCTGAAGCTTTCTTT

d_call: -
v_call: TRBV5-1
j_call: TRBJ2-1
cdr3_length: 18
clone_size: -
cdr3_aa: CASSFLGSGGQTPNEQFF
cdr3_nt: TGCGCCAGCAGCTTTCTCGGGTCGGGCGGGCAAACTCCCAATGAGCAGTTCTTC

d_call: -
v_call: TRBV5-6
j_call: TRBJ2-2
cdr3_length: 15
clone_size: -
cdr3_aa: CASSPGAPATGELFF
cdr3_nt: TGTGCCAGCAGCCCGGGCGCGCCCGCCACCGGGGAGCTGTTTTTT

d_call: TRBD2
v_call: TRBV7-3
j_call: TRBJ2-3
cdr3_length: 16
clone_size: few
cdr3_aa: CASSLLASGNTDTQYF
cdr3_nt: TGTGCCAGCAGCTTACTTGCTAGCGGGAACACAGATACGCAGTATTTT

d_call: -
v_call: TRBV7-9
j_call: TRBJ2-3
cdr3_length: 12
clone_size: few
cdr3_aa: CASSLDSDTQYF
cdr3_nt: TGTGCCAGCAGCTTAGATTCCGATACGCAGTATTTT

d_call: -
v_call: TRBV7-6
j_call: TRBJ1-3
cdr3_length: 14
clone_size: few
cdr3_aa: CASSSRGSGNTIYF
cdr3_nt: TGTGCCAGCAGCTCACGTGGGTCTGGAAACACCATATATTTT

d_call: -
v_call: TRBV27
j_call: TRBJ2-2
cdr3_length: 14
clone_size: -
cdr3_aa: CASSLDRTTGELFF
cdr3_nt: TGTGCCAGCAGTTTAGACAGGACCACCGGGGAGCTGTTTTTT

d_call: -
v_call: TRBV27
j_call: TRBJ2-1
cdr3_length: 17
clone_size: many
cdr3_aa: CASSLIPGEGGDNEQFF
cdr3_nt: TGTGCCAGCAGTTTAATACCAGGGGAGGGAGGGGACAATGAGCAGTTCTTC

d_call: -
v_call: TRBV5-1
j_call: TRBJ1-1
cdr3_length: 15
clone_size: few
cdr3_aa: CASSSIEGRNTEAFF
cdr3_nt: TGCGCCAGCAGCTCCATCGAGGGACGCAACACTGAAGCTTTCTTT

d_call: -
v_call: TRBV13
j_call: TRBJ2-1
cdr3_length: 12
clone_size: -
cdr3_aa: CASSSLEVEQFF
cdr3_nt: TGTGCCAGCAGCTCCCTGGAGGTTGAGCAGTTCTTC